Sequencing of this T cell receptor beta chain was carried out in a study of CD8+CD57+ T cells in acquired aplastic anemia. V shed 6 bases and J 6 bases; nucleotides not matched to a gene: 9. In germline, CDR1 is SQVTM, CDR2 ANQGSEA. The CDR3 is 13 residues long. Genomic DNA provided the template from which TCR beta VDJ and CDR3 profiles were obtained. TCRdb used MiXCR to reprocess the reads, holding one entry per CDR3 protein. The sample records 65,000 or so distinct CDR3 sequences, over 45% being singletons. This clonotype was seen just once. This TCR was sampled from a human donor in good health, serving as a control. Sequenced input: sorted CD4+, CD8+, or CD8+CD57+ T cells (not recorded which) from PBMCs. The J gene is TRBJ1-2, the V gene TRBV29-1, with 8 bases that match TRBD1. CDR3 region: CSVPRQGADGYTF. In DNA form, the CDR3 reads TGCAGCGTCCCAAGGCAGGGGGCGGATGGCTACACCTTC.